The 5 T cell receptor beta chains presented below share a single source sample, sequenced in a study of shared clonotypes between healthy human individuals. Assay used: immunoSEQ multiplex PCR; TCRdb lists only in-frame clones, some missing. Of approximately 2,000,000 clones listed, about nine tenths are singletons. Sequenced: naive CD4+ T cells from PBMCs. Sample subset: CD45RA+ positively selected. The receptors originated from a man younger than 35 in good health. Some clones in this sample may be carry-over from other donors' samples.

The chain joins TRBV10-3 to TRBJ2-1; 7 bases are a match to TRBD2. This CDR3 contains 14 residues. Germline CDR1 reads ENHRY; CDR2 reads SYGVKD. V lost 11 bases and J lost 4; bases outside the gene matches: 11. The CDR3 loop is CAGRAGEAYNEQFF. The CDR3 region has the DNA TGTGCCGGCCGGGCGGGAGAAGCATACAATGAGCAGTTCTTC.

V usage is TRBV27 and J usage is TRBJ2-7, with D possibly being TRBD2 (6 bases). Germline V CDR1 and CDR2: MNHEY, SMNVEV (reference sequence). V was cut by 3 bases and J by 3 bases, with 15 bases left in between. The CDR3 has 15 residues. CDR3 DNA: TGTGCCAGCAGTTTGGGGGGAGGAGGGCGCTACGAGCAGTACTTC. Protein sequence: CASSLGGGGRYEQYF.

The V and J genes are TRBV6-5 and TRBJ2-7; D call uncertain. This CDR3 has 14 amino acids. Trimming took 5 bases from V and 4 from J, leaving 15 bases between them. Per the germline V gene, CDR1 is MNHEY and CDR2 is SVGAGI. The CDR3: CASSITPGQYEQYF. DNA of the CDR3: TGTGCCAGCAGTATCACCCCCGGGCAGTACGAGCAGTACTTC.

V usage is TRBV7-9 and J usage is TRBJ2-7; 7 nucleotides line up with TRBD2. V lost 1 base and J lost 6; bases outside the gene matches: 6. This CDR3 comprises 14 residues. Germline CDR1 and CDR2: SEHNR and FQNEAQ (reference sequence). The DNA for the CDR3 is TGTGCCAGCAGCTTAGGCGGGAGTTTTGGCGAGCAGTACTTC. Encoded protein: CASSLGGSFGEQYF. Variable domain in full (rest from reference TRBV7-9 and TRBJ2-7): DTGVSQNPRHKITKRGQNVTFRCDPISEHNRLYWYRQTLGQGPEFLTYFQNEAQLEKSRLLSDRFSAERPKGSFSTLEIQRTEQGDSAMYLCASSLGGSFGEQYFGPGTRLTVT.

The V call is TRBV25-1, the J call TRBJ2-1; D may be TRBD1 (6 bases). The CDR3 is 17 residues long. The germline gives CDR1 MGHDK, CDR2 SYGVNS. V was shortened by 2 bases and J by 7 bases, with 21 bases between the two germline ends. CDR3 sequence reads: CASSEGGAAGLWNEQFF. For the CDR3, the DNA is TGTGCCAGCAGTGAAGGGGGCGCGGCGGGCCTATGGAATGAGCAGTTCTTC. Combining the CDR3 with reference TRBV25-1 and TRBJ2-1 gives the whole variable domain EADIYQTPRYLVIGTGKKITLECSQTMGHDKMYWYQQDPGMELHLIHYSYGVNSTEKGDLSSESTVSRIRTEHFPLTLESARPSHTSQYLCASSEGGAAGLWNEQFFGPGTRLTVL.